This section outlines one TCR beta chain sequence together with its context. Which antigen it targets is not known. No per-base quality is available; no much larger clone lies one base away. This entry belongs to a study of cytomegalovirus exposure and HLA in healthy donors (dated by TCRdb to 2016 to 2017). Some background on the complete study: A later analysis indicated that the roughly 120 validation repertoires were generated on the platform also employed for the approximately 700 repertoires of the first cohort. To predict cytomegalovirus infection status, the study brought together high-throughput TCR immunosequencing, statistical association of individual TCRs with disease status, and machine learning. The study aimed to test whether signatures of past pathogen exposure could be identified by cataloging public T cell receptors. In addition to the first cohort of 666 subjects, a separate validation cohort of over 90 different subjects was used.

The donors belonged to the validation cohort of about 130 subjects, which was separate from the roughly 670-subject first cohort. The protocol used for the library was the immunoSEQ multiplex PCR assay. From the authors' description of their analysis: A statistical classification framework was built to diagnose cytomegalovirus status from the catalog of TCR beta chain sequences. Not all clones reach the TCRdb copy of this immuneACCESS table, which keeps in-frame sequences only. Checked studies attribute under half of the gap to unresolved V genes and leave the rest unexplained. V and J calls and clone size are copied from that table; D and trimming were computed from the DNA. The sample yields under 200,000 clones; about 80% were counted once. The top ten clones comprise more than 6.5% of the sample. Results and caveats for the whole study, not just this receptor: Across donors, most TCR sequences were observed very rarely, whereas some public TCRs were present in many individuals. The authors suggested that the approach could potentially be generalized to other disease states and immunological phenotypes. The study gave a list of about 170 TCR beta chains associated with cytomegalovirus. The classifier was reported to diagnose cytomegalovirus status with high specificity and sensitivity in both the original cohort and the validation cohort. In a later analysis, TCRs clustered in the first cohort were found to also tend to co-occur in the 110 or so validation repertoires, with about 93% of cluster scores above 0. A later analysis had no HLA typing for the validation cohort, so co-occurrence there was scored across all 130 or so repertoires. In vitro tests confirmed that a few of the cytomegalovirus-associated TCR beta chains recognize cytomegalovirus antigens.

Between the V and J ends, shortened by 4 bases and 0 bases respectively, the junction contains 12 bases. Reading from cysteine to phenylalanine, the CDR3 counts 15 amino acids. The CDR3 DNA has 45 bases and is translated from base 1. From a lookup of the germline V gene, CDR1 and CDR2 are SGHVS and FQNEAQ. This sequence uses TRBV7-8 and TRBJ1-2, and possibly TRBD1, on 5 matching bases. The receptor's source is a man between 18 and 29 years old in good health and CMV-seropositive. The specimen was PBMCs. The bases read TGTGCCAGCAGCTACCCGGGGGAACCTAACTATGGCTACACCTTC. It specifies CASSYPGEPNYGYTF.